In its sample, the clone carrying this TCR beta chain was seen a few times. The antigen is unknown. These data come from a study of T cells in Graves' hyperthyroidism and ophthalmopathy. As for the study in general: Pretreatment peripheral blood was obtained at initial diagnosis. Findings and caveats of the study: Model predictions of ophthalmopathy came a median around 6.5 months before onset. In the analysis, a 13 V-J model separated ophthalmopathy from stable hyperthyroidism.

RNA transcripts yielded amplified TCR beta CDR3 regions. When the TCR CDR3 underwent first-round RT-PCR, the HTBI primer set was used. TCRdb re-analysed the multiplex PCR reads in MiXCR, keeping a single row per CDR3 protein. The sample lists 350,000 to 450,000 distinct CDR3 sequences; over 12% were seen once. The diagnoses drew upon clinical symptoms, serum thyroxine and TRAb, thyroid ultrasound and orbital computed tomography. This clonotype was sampled from a man aged 45-60 years with Graves' ophthalmopathy. The material sequenced was blood.

CDR3 in amino acids: CASSPRSLAGPYNEQFF. The CDR3 DNA reads as TGTGCCAGCAGCCCCCGATCCCTAGCGGGACCCTACAATGAGCAGTTCTTC. V and J are TRBV9 and TRBJ2-1; 9 positions agree with TRBD2. The V and J ends lost 4 bases and 2 bases, in that order; junction bases with no gene match: 10. The CDR3 is made up of 17 amino acids. In germline, CDR1 is SGDLS, CDR2 YYNGEE.